The 19 T cell receptor beta chains below come from one sample, sequenced in a study of blood T cell repertoires in COVID-19. Some clones are missing from TCRdb's copy, which holds only in-frame ones; the method was immunoSEQ multiplex PCR. This sample has about 140,000 clones, with 90% found just once. Sequenced sample: peripheral blood. These receptors were collected from a woman over 75 with acute or convalescent COVID-19.

The V gene is TRBV9, the J gene TRBJ2-7; 11 bases map to TRBD1. In germline, CDR1 is SGDLS, CDR2 YYNGEE. Trimming cost V 1 base and J 4 bases; bases outside gene matches: 4. CDR3 size: 15 residues. The CDR3 nucleotides read TGTGCCAGCAGCGTAAAAGGACAGGGGGCGTACGAGCAGTACTTC. It translates to CASSVKGQGAYEQYF.

This sequence joins TRBV5-8 and TRBJ1-3, with D maybe TRBD1 (5 bases). With 7 bases removed from V and 3 bases from J, the gap between germline ends came to 17 bases. This CDR3 spans 15 amino acids. Germline V gene lookup returns CDR1 SGHTS and CDR2 YDEGEE. The DNA of the CDR3 is TGTGCCAGCCTCAACAGTAGGGGCGGTGGAAACACCATATATTTT. Translation gives CASLNSRGGGNTIYF.

This chain's CDR3 is CASSESAALGYTF. The CDR3 DNA is TGTGCCAGCAGTGAATCGGCGGCTTTAGGCTACACCTTC. The chain joins TRBV6-1 to TRBJ1-2; D unclear. Germline V CDR1 and CDR2: MNHNS, SASEGT. The germline V and J ends were trimmed by 2 bases and 8 bases, with 12 bases remaining between them. The CDR3 runs 13 residues.

The gene calls are TRBV3-1 (or the pseudogene TRBV3-2) and TRBJ2-2; 11 nucleotides align to TRBD1. The J segment lost 4 bases and the V segment lost 5 bases, leaving 12 bases of the junction unmatched. This CDR3 comprises 18 residues. The germline gives CDR1 LGHDT, CDR2 YNNKEL (reference sequence). CDR3 DNA: TGTGCCAGCAGCAGCCGGGACAGGGGGAAAGTAAGCACCGGGGAGCTGTTTTTT. It encodes CASSSRDRGKVSTGELFF.

The chain carries TRBV27 and TRBJ2-1; the match to TRBD2 covers 11 bases. The junction had 7 bases not matched to a gene; V was cut back by 7 bases and J by 8 bases. The CDR3 consists of 14 residues. Germline lookup yields CDR1 MNHEY and CDR2 SMNVEV (reference sequence). CDR3 sequence (DNA): TGTGCCAGCATGCGGCTAGCGGGGGGCGATGAGCAGTTCTTC. As protein: CASMRLAGGDEQFF.

The CDR3 DNA reads as TGTGCCATCAGTGAAGCGGGTCAGCCCCAGCATTTT. Translation: CAISEAGQPQHF. The V and J genes are TRBV10-3 and TRBJ1-5; D uncertain. The ends were cut back, 3 bases at V and 6 bases at J, with 6 bases in the middle. CDR1 is ENHRY and CDR2 is SYGVKD in the germline V gene. The CDR3 loop spans 12 amino acids.

The chain is built from TRBV18 and TRBJ1-1; D remains ambiguous. Looked up from germline, CDR1 is KGHSH and CDR2 is LQKENI. Between the trimmed V and J ends, which lost 3 bases and 1 base, there was a span of 6 bases. The CDR3 is made up of 13 amino acids. The CDR3 here is CASSPDTNTEAFF. CDR3 coding DNA: TGTGCCAGCTCACCCGACACGAACACTGAAGCTTTCTTT.

The rearrangement uses TRBV27 and TRBJ1-3; 7 bases fit TRBD1. V gave up 5 bases and J gave up 3 bases; unmatched junction bases: 13. In germline, CDR1 is MNHEY, CDR2 SMNVEV (reference sequence). This CDR3 comprises 17 residues. The CDR3 sequence is CASSPTRGGRYGNTIYF. DNA of the CDR3: TGTGCCAGCAGTCCCACCAGAGGGGGCCGCTATGGAAACACCATATATTTT.

This clone was seen only once. The chain employs TRBV7-2 and TRBJ1-1; possible D gene TRBD1, 5 bases. The CDR3 has 15 amino acids. Germline CDR1 is SGHTA and CDR2 is FQGNSA. Deletions cut 5 bases from V and 1 base from J, with 14 bases between. The CDR3 region has the DNA TGTGCCAGCAGCATCCTGGGACTCTGGAACACTGAAGCTTTCTTT. Translating it yields CASSILGLWNTEAFF.

The chain has TRBV18 and TRBJ1-1; 7 bases map to TRBD1. V trimming: 2 bases; J trimming: 2 bases; junction bases outside the gene matches: 11. The CDR3 loop spans 17 amino acids. CDR1 is KGHSH and CDR2 is LQKENI in the germline V gene. The CDR3: CASSPYPLTGVNTEAFF. The CDR3 DNA follows: TGTGCCAGCTCACCATATCCCCTTACAGGGGTAAACACTGAAGCTTTCTTT.

The chain joins TRBV7-9 to TRBJ2-7, with 7 bases that match TRBD1. CDR3 length equals 14 residues. CDR1 and CDR2 (germline): SEHNR, FQNEAQ (reference sequence). Trimming took 3 bases from V and 2 from J; bases not matched to a gene: 4. The CDR3 nucleotides are TGTGCCAGCAGCTTCTCTCAGGGGGCCTACGAGCAGTACTTC. Its protein product is CASSFSQGAYEQYF.

This chain connects TRBV5-1 to TRBJ2-5; D possibly corresponds to TRBD2 (5 bases). CDR3 size: 13 residues. V shed 3 bases and J shed 3 bases, with 9 bases lying between them. Germline CDR1 is SGHRS and CDR2 is YFSETQ. The CDR3 is CASSWRREETQYF. In nucleotides, the CDR3 is TGCGCCAGCAGCTGGAGGCGTGAAGAGACCCAGTACTTC.

J is TRBJ1-2 and V is TRBV2, with TRBD1 matching over 8 bases. This CDR3 is 14 amino acids long. Germline CDR1 reads SNHLY; CDR2 reads FYNNEI. The junction had 5 bases not matched to a gene; V was cut back by 2 bases and J by 6 bases. In DNA form, the CDR3 reads TGTGCCAGCAGTGAAACAGGGGGTTTAGATGGCTACACCTTC. Translated: CASSETGGLDGYTF.

This sequence joins TRBV27 and TRBJ1-6, with D possibly TRBD1 on 5 matching bases. The germline V and J ends were trimmed by 0 bases and 8 bases, with 11 bases remaining between them. Germline V gene data show CDR1 as MNHEY and CDR2 as SMNVEV (reference sequence). The CDR3 has 15 amino acids. In DNA form, the CDR3 reads TGTGCCAGCAGTTTATCCGGGACTGCATATTCACCCCTCCACTTT. This sequence encodes CASSLSGTAYSPLHF.

For this clone: The sample holds other DNA sequences that translate to the same CDR3. The chain links TRBV4-1 to TRBJ1-2, with TRBD1 matching over 10 bases. The V gene's germline CDR1 is MGHRA and CDR2 YSYEKL. This CDR3 has 14 amino acids. V lost 1 base and J lost 8; bases outside the gene matches: 4. In DNA, the CDR3 is TGCGCCAGCAGCCAAGGACAGGGGGCGTTGGGCTACACCTTC. Protein sequence: CASSQGQGALGYTF.

The chain employs TRBV7-9 and TRBJ1-1, with 7 nucleotides matching TRBD1. The CDR3 contains 15 residues. Unmatched junction bases numbered 6, after V lost 1 base and J lost 4 bases. Germline V gene sequence: CDR1 SEHNR, CDR2 FQNEAQ (reference sequence). CDR3 DNA: TGTGCCAGCAGCTTAGGGGGCCAGGGGGGCACTGAAGCTTTCTTT. As protein: CASSLGGQGGTEAFF.

The J gene is TRBJ2-1, the V gene TRBV7-2; 8 nucleotides line up with TRBD2. CDR3 length: 15 amino acids. J was trimmed by 0 bases and V by 6 bases; bases with no gene match: 4. The germline CDR1 and CDR2 sequences are SGHTA and FQGNSA. The CDR3 region has the DNA TGTGCCAGCAGTTACCTAGCGGGCTCCTACAATGAGCAGTTCTTC. Translating it yields CASSYLAGSYNEQFF.

This chain uses TRBV3-1 (or the pseudogene TRBV3-2) with TRBJ1-1, with 9 bases that match TRBD1. Germline V lookup: CDR1 LGHDT, CDR2 YNNKEL (reference sequence). V was clipped by 1 base and J by 4 bases; unmatched bases: 7. CDR3 length equals 16 residues. CDR3 residues: CASSQGVDRGSTEAFF. CDR3 DNA sequence: TGTGCCAGCAGCCAAGGAGTGGACAGGGGATCCACTGAAGCTTTCTTT.

The chain's CDR3 is CASSSSLGGARNTEAFF. The CDR3 coding sequence is TGCGCCAGCAGCTCCAGTCTTGGGGGCGCGAGGAACACTGAAGCTTTCTTT. V and J are TRBV5-1 and TRBJ1-1; D perhaps matches TRBD1 (6 bases). Germline loops: CDR1 SGHRS, CDR2 YFSETQ. Trimming removed 3 bases at V and 1 base at J, with 19 bases between. The CDR3 is 17 residues long.